This entry lists 10 T cell receptor beta chains sequenced from one sample in a study of cytomegalovirus exposure and HLA in healthy donors. Amplification used 60 Vbeta primers and 13 Jbeta primers. The assay was immunoSEQ multiplex PCR, and TCRdb's table has in-frame clones only and misses some. This sample has fewer than 200,000 clones; roughly 85% occur once, and the top ten carry 0.69%. The specimen was PBMCs. The receptors here all came from a middle-aged woman in good health and CMV-seronegative.

The chain links TRBV5-1 to TRBJ2-7; 10 nucleotides agree with TRBD2. The CDR3 has 16 residues. Germline lookup yields CDR1 SGHRS and CDR2 YFSETQ. The trim removed 0 bases at V and 5 bases at J, leaving 8 bases unmatched. In DNA form, the CDR3 reads TGCGCCAGCAGCTTGGAACCGGGACTAGCGTGGCACGAGCAGTACTTC. It encodes CASSLEPGLAWHEQYF.

This clone has just a few counts. The CDR3 coding sequence is TGTGCCAGCAGTGAACAAGCGGGTGGGACAGGGACTGTGAGGTATGGCTACACCTTC. It translates to CASSEQAGGTGTVRYGYTF. The chain is built from TRBV6-1 and TRBJ1-2; 9 bases match TRBD1. This CDR3 has 19 amino acids. The J segment lost 5 bases and the V segment lost 2 bases, leaving 18 bases of the junction unmatched. The germline CDR1 and CDR2 sequences are MNHNS and SASEGT.

The chain is built from TRBV9 and TRBJ2-3; 8 bases match TRBD2. V shed 4 bases and J 0 bases; nucleotides not matched to a gene: 4. Germline V gene data show CDR1 as SGDLS and CDR2 as YYNGEE. This CDR3 region has 15 residues. Here the CDR3 reads CASSLLAASTDTQYF. The CDR3 DNA sequence: TGTGCCAGCAGCCTACTAGCGGCTAGCACAGATACGCAGTATTTT.

The J gene is TRBJ2-5, the V gene TRBV28; possible D gene TRBD1, 6 bases. Per germline, CDR1 MDHEN and CDR2 SYDVKM. V lost 1 base to trimming and J lost 4 bases, with 13 bases between them. This CDR3 spans 15 amino acids. In nucleotides, the CDR3 is TGTGCCAGCAGTTTATTTAAGGGGGTGGGAGAGACCCAGTACTTC. Residues: CASSLFKGVGETQYF. The full variable domain, with the rest looked up from reference TRBV28 and TRBJ2-5, is DVKVTQSSRYLVKRTGEKVFLECVQDMDHENMFWYRQDPGLGLRLIYFSYDVKMKEKGDIPEGYSVSREKKERFSLILESASTNQTSMYLCASSLFKGVGETQYFGPGTRLLVL.

The rearrangement uses TRBV18 and TRBJ1-1; the match to TRBD1 covers 7 bases. Germline CDR1 reads KGHSH; CDR2 reads LQKENI. There are 15 residues in the CDR3. V trimming: 3 bases; J trimming: 0 bases; junction bases outside the gene matches: 4. The CDR3 region is CASSPPGQMNTEAFF. CDR3 sequence (DNA): TGTGCCAGCTCACCCCCGGGACAGATGAACACTGAAGCTTTCTTT.

This chain joins TRBV7-8 and TRBJ1-2; D is possibly TRBD1 (5 bases). The CDR3 consists of 14 residues. V was cut by 5 bases and J by 8 bases, with 18 bases left in between. Germline lookup yields CDR1 SGHVS and CDR2 FQNEAQ. The CDR3 region has the DNA TGTGCCAGCAGCCCCTCAAGGGCAGGGTACGGCTACACCTTC. Protein: CASSPSRAGYGYTF.

The V call is TRBV19, the J call TRBJ1-5; weak D call: TRBD1 (6 bases). The CDR3 has 16 amino acids. In germline, CDR1 is LNHDA, CDR2 SQIVND (reference sequence). V lost 7 bases to trimming and J lost 3 bases, with 19 bases between them. Here the CDR3 DNA reads TGTGCCAGTACCGTGGGGGCAGGGATATACAATCAGCCCCAGCATTTT. Its protein is CASTVGAGIYNQPQHF. The variable domain in full, completed from reference TRBV19 and TRBJ1-5, reads DGGITQSPKYLFRKEGQNVTLSCEQNLNHDAMYWYRQDPGQGLRLIYYSQIVNDFQKGDIAEGYSVSREKKESFPLTVTSAQKNPTAFYLCASTVGAGIYNQPQHFGDGTRLSIL.

Note on this clone: A junction end diverges from the germline sequence, so it may reflect a read error. Other DNA sequences of this sample code for an identical CDR3. This sequence joins TRBV4-3 and TRBJ2-2; unclear D gene. CDR3 size: 15 residues. Germline V CDR1 and CDR2: LGHNA, YSLEER. Written as DNA, the CDR3 is TGCGCCAGTAGCCAGGCGACTCGAAACACCGGGGAGCTGTTTTTT. It yields the protein CASSQATRNTGELFF.

The genes are TRBV4-2 and TRBJ2-2; weak D call: TRBD2 (6 bases). Germline CDR1 is LGHNA and CDR2 is YNFKEQ. The CDR3 has 17 residues. Trimming took off 0 bases at V and 6 bases at J, with 17 bases between the two ends. The CDR3 DNA sequence: TGTGCCAGCAGCCAAGATCCCCCCGGGGGTAACGCCGGGGAGCTGTTTTTT. Translation gives CASSQDPPGGNAGELFF.

This clone was counted between two and nine times. J is TRBJ1-4 and V is TRBV5-4; D unclear. Trimming removed 2 bases from V and 6 bases from J, with 14 bases in between. This CDR3 is 15 amino acids long. In germline, CDR1 is SGHNT, CDR2 YYREEE (reference sequence). CDR3 DNA sequence: TGTGCCAGCAGCTTAATCGGGGTTGGTGATGAAAAACTGTTTTTT. It codes for CASSLIGVGDEKLFF.